Below, 20 T cell receptor beta chains from the same sample are listed, as sequenced in a study of blood T cells in healthy people across ages. A second about 7 to 11 cycle PCR used barcoded and J-beta primers. Using its own MiXCR run on the 5' RACE reads, TCRdb lists one record per CDR3 protein. The data show about 1.4 million distinct CDR3 sequences, with approximately 60% seen just once and 5.5% to 8% held by the top ten. What was sequenced was blood. These receptors came from a man aged 18 to 30 in good health.

The chain combines TRBV5-1 with TRBJ2-3; D call uncertain. The V end lost 5 bases, the J end lost 0 bases, and 10 bases lay between the germline ends. The CDR3 is 14 residues long. Germline lookup yields CDR1 SGHRS and CDR2 YFSETQ. The CDR3 DNA follows: TGCGCCAGCAGATCCCTTTCTAGCACAGATACGCAGTATTTT. Its translation: CASRSLSSTDTQYF. The entire variable domain, with the rest obtained from reference TRBV5-1 and TRBJ2-3, is as follows: KAGVTQTPRYLIKTRGQQVTLSCSPISGHRSVSWYQQTPGQGLQFLFEYFSETQRNKGNFPGRFSGRQFSNSRSEMNVSTLELGDSALYLCASRSLSSTDTQYFGPGTRLTVL.

This chain uses TRBV7-4 with TRBJ1-1; 11 bases fit TRBD1. V trimming: 4 bases; J trimming: 5 bases; junction bases outside the gene matches: 9. This CDR3 spans 16 amino acids. In germline, CDR1 is SGHVT, CDR2 SQSDAQ. CDR3 bases: TGTGCCAGCAGCTGGGGACAGGGGGTCATACGGACTGAAGCTTTCTTT. This translates into CASSWGQGVIRTEAFF.

This clonotype was counted a single time. The CDR3 here is CASRRRRTGKEGYTF. CDR3 nucleotide sequence: TGTGCCAGCAGGCGTCGTAGGACAGGGAAAGAGGGCTACACCTTC. The chain carries TRBV7-9 and TRBJ1-2; 8 positions match TRBD1. J gave up 8 bases and V 6 bases, and 14 bases lay outside the gene matches. The CDR3 sequence is 15 residues long. Germline CDR1 and CDR2: SEHNR and FQNEAQ (reference sequence).

The V gene is TRBV12-3 or TRBV12-4, the J gene TRBJ1-2; perhaps TRBD1 as D (5 bases). This CDR3 has 12 amino acids. V was cut by 5 bases and J by 8 bases, with 12 bases left in between. This chain's CDR3 is CASSPYGGGYTF. DNA of the CDR3: TGTGCCAGCAGTCCATATGGGGGAGGCTACACCTTC.

The chain links TRBV20-1 to TRBJ2-1, with a possible D match to TRBD2 (5 bases). The J call may be in error: the DNA end matches TRBJ2-7 better. Germline V gives CDR1 DFQATT, CDR2 SNEGSKA (reference sequence). The CDR3 extends over 12 amino acids. Here the CDR3 DNA reads TGCAGTGCTAGGGACTCCTACAATGAGCAGTACTTC. It codes for CSARDSYNEQYF.

V usage is TRBV3-1 and J usage is TRBJ2-5; D is uncertain. CDR1 LGHDT and CDR2 YNNKEL come from the germline V gene (reference sequence). The CDR3 loop spans 14 amino acids. The V and J ends lost 0 bases and 6 bases respectively, with 11 bases between them. The CDR3 nucleotides read TGTGCCAGCAGCCAAGAGTCGAACGTCCAGACCCAGTACTTC. As protein: CASSQESNVQTQYF.

J is TRBJ2-3 and V is TRBV12-3 or TRBV12-4; a weak D match, TRBD2 (6 bases). V lost 8 bases and J lost 5, with 14 bases in between. The CDR3 covers 13 residues. Here the CDR3 DNA reads TGTGCCAGCGGAGGGTCCGCGTTAGATACGCAGTATTTT. Translating it yields CASGGSALDTQYF.

The V gene is TRBV12-3 or TRBV12-4, the J gene TRBJ2-1, with TRBD2 identical over 13 bases. With V trimmed by 6 bases and J by 3 bases, 11 bases remained unmatched. The CDR3 length is 18 residues. CDR3 coding DNA: TGTGCCAGCAGGACGACTAGCGGGGGGTCTCCTGGCTACAATGAGCAGTTCTTC. Amino acid sequence: CASRTTSGGSPGYNEQFF.

The V and J genes are TRBV7-8 and TRBJ1-4, with D tentatively TRBD1 (6 bases). Deletions cut 5 bases from V and 8 bases from J, with 18 bases between. The germline V gene encodes CDR1 SGHVS and CDR2 FQNEAQ. CDR3 length equals 15 residues. In nucleotides, the CDR3 is TGTGCCAGCAGCCCAGACAGCGGGGGCAAGGAAAAACTGTTTTTT. Translated, it gives CASSPDSGGKEKLFF.

The chain links TRBV5-5 to TRBJ2-1; 7 nucleotides align to TRBD2. There are 15 residues in the CDR3. V lost 4 bases, J lost 15 bases, and 19 bases stayed unmatched. In germline, CDR1 is SGHKS, CDR2 YYEKEE (reference sequence). CDR3 region: CASSPSGTTPLGGFF. As DNA, the CDR3 is TGTGCCAGCAGCCCGAGCGGGACTACCCCCCTGGGTGGGTTCTTC.

The rearrangement uses TRBV7-9 and TRBJ2-7; 7 positions match TRBD2. The V and J ends lost 1 base and 1 base, in that order; junction bases with no gene match: 4. CDR1 SEHNR and CDR2 FQNEAQ come from the germline V gene (reference sequence). The CDR3 runs to 15 residues. Here the CDR3 DNA reads TGTGCCAGCAGCTTAGAGACTAGCTGGTCCTACGAGCAGTACTTC. Its protein product is CASSLETSWSYEQYF. Full variable domain (remainder filled in from reference TRBV7-9 and TRBJ2-7): DTGVSQNPRHKITKRGQNVTFRCDPISEHNRLYWYRQTLGQGPEFLTYFQNEAQLEKSRLLSDRFSAERPKGSFSTLEIQRTEQGDSAMYLCASSLETSWSYEQYFGPGTRLTVT.

This chain connects TRBV10-3 to TRBJ2-7; a weak D match, TRBD1 (6 bases). This CDR3 is built from 15 residues. V lost 6 bases to trimming and J lost 1 base, with 16 bases between them. Looked up from germline, CDR1 is ENHRY and CDR2 is SYGVKD. The CDR3 protein is CAIRGDTRPSYEQYF. The CDR3 DNA sequence: TGTGCCATCAGGGGGGACACCCGTCCTTCCTACGAGCAGTACTTC.

V and J are TRBV10-3 and TRBJ1-4; TRBD1 matches 9 bases. From germline, CDR1 is ENHRY and CDR2 SYGVKD. V shed 9 bases, J shed 3 bases, and the junction held 8 bases outside the gene matches. The CDR3 has 15 amino acids. CDR3 amino acids: CAIKGQGHPNEKLFF. The DNA of the CDR3 is TGTGCCATAAAGGGACAGGGTCATCCTAATGAAAAACTGTTTTTT.

There are a few counts of this clonotype. The chain employs TRBV5-1 and TRBJ1-2; weak D call: TRBD1 (6 bases). CDR3 size: 16 residues. V was clipped by 5 bases and J by 0 bases, with 17 bases between them. Germline lookup yields CDR1 SGHRS and CDR2 YFSETQ. CDR3 protein: CASSRWGANSNYGYTF. The CDR3 nucleotides read TGCGCCAGCAGTCGGTGGGGGGCCAATTCTAACTATGGCTACACCTTC.

In nucleotides, the CDR3 is TGTGCCAGCAGTTCATCTCCGACAGGGGACACTGAAGCTTTCTTT. As protein: CASSSSPTGDTEAFF. The chain links TRBV12-3 or TRBV12-4 to TRBJ1-1, with 8 bases lining up with TRBD1. This CDR3 spans 15 amino acids. V lost 4 bases and J lost 3; bases outside the gene matches: 7.

This clonotype came up a few times. CDR3: CASTEGQGENTEAFF. The CDR3 region has the DNA TGTGCCAGCACCGAGGGACAGGGGGAGAACACTGAAGCTTTCTTT. V gene TRBV6-5 combines with J gene TRBJ1-1, with 11 bases identical to TRBD1. This CDR3 is built from 15 residues. Germline V gene data show CDR1 as MNHEY and CDR2 as SVGAGI. J gave up 1 base and V 7 bases, and 5 bases lay outside the gene matches.

There are a few counts of this clonotype. J is TRBJ2-7 and V is TRBV4-1; 7 nucleotides line up with TRBD1. Trimming at V came to 4 bases and at J to 0 bases, leaving 9 bases not matched to a gene. The CDR3 is 16 amino acids. Germline V gene sequence: CDR1 MGHRA, CDR2 YSYEKL. CDR3 DNA: TGCGCCAGCAGCCTCCGAGGACAGGTGCTCTCCTACGAGCAGTACTTC. Translating it yields CASSLRGQVLSYEQYF.

The chain carries TRBV2 and TRBJ2-7, with D perhaps matching TRBD1 (5 bases). CDR1 and CDR2 (germline): SNHLY, FYNNEI. This CDR3 spans 13 amino acids. V dropped 6 bases and J dropped 3 bases, with 12 bases sitting between them. CDR3 nucleotide sequence: TGTGCCAGCAGGACAGACGGCTACTACGAGCAGTACTTC. This translates into CASRTDGYYEQYF. Full variable domain (remainder filled in from reference TRBV2 and TRBJ2-7): EPEVTQTPSHQVTQMGQEVILRCVPISNHLYFYWYRQILGQKVEFLVSFYNNEISEKSEIFDDQFSVERPDGSNFTLKIRSTKLEDSAMYFCASRTDGYYEQYFGPGTRLTVT.

This clonotype has a handful of counts. The chain is built from TRBV4-3 and TRBJ2-1; weak D call: TRBD2 (5 bases). Between the trimmed V and J ends, which lost 5 bases and 4 bases, there was a span of 12 bases. The germline CDR1 and CDR2 sequences are LGHNA and YSLEER. The CDR3 has 14 amino acids. CDR3 amino acids: CASSSREGYNEQFF. The CDR3 DNA reads as TGCGCCAGCAGCTCGAGGGAAGGGTACAATGAGCAGTTCTTC.

CDR3 sequence: CSVRGGGRTDTQYF. CDR3 sequence (DNA): TGCAGCGTTCGGGGCGGGGGGCGTACAGATACGCAGTATTTT. The chain uses TRBV29-1 and TRBJ2-3; TRBD2 agrees at 8 bases. Trimming took 5 bases from V and 3 from J; bases not matched to a gene: 7. Germline CDR1 is SQVTM and CDR2 is ANQGSEA. The CDR3 runs to 14 residues.